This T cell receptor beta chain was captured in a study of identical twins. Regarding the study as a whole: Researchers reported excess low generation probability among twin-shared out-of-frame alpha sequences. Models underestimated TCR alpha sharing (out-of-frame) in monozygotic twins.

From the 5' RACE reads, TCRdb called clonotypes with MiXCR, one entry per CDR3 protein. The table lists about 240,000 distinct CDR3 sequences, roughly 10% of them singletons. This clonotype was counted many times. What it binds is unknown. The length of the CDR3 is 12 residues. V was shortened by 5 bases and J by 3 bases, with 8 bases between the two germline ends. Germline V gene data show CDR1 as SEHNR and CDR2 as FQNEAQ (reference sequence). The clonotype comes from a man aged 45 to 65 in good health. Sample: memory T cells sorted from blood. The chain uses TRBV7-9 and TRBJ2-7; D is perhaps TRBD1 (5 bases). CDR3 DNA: TGTGCCAGCAGCAGGGGTAACTACGAGCAGTACTTC. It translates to CASSRGNYEQYF.